Sequencing of this T cell receptor beta chain was carried out in a study of memory CD4+ T cells and cytomegalovirus serostatus. Across the study: Healthy Belgian adult donors included several CMV-positive and fewer than 25 CMV-negative people. Broader study findings: CD4+ memory repertoires contained about two fifths of the roughly 150 reported CMV TCRbeta sequences.

Points on this clone: The target antigen is unknown.

Some clones are missing from TCRdb's copy, which holds only in-frame ones; the method was immunoSEQ multiplex PCR. Of about 64,000 clones in the sample, roughly three quarters were seen once. The V gene end was trimmed by 3 bases and the J gene end by 1 base; junction bases not matched to a gene: 9. CDR1 is MGHRA, CDR2 YSYEKL, per germline. The CDR3 is 17 amino acids. The sort gate was single viable CD3+CD4+CD8-CD45RO+ cells for memory CD4+ T cells. This chain uses TRBV4-1 with TRBJ2-5, with 9 bases identical to TRBD1. The sample taken for sequencing was memory CD4+ T cells from blood. The TCR originated in an adult in good health and CMV-seronegative. In nucleotides, the CDR3 is TGCGCCAGCAGCCAGAGGACAGGGGCCAGGATCCAAGAGACCCAGTACTTC. Translated, it gives CASSQRTGARIQETQYF.